This TCR beta chain emerged from a study of T cells after posttransplantation cyclophosphamide. General study points: Recipient CMV seropositivity and CMV reactivation strongly tracked TRB clonality. Skin or GI-infiltrating T cells shared few TRB sequences with blood.

Controls had myeloablative marrow grafts with methotrexate and calcineurin inhibitor, sampled at 1 year. Details on this clone: Antigen: not known.

Germline assignment: CDR1 SNHLY and CDR2 FYNNEI. V was clipped by 3 bases and J by 7 bases, with 7 bases between them. This CDR3 is built from 12 residues. Assay: immunoSEQ multiplex PCR; the TCRdb copy retains only in-frame clones and omits some. Of approximately 20,000 clones in the sample, 80% to 90% are singletons; the top ten hold less than 2%. The receptor was isolated from a female patient between 30 and 40 years old who received an allogeneic stem cell transplant from an unrelated donor, was CMV-positive, and had acute and chronic GVHD. The graft donor may have given rise to some T cells. Here the sequenced sample was PBMCs, taken approximately 370 days after allogeneic stem cell transplant with calcineurin inhibitor and methotrexate. The chain joins TRBV2 to TRBJ2-4, with a weak D call TRBD1 (6 bases). CDR3 bases: TGTGCCAGCAGTGATAGGGGGAACATTCAGTACTTC. The encoded protein is CASSDRGNIQYF.